Each of the 16 T cell receptor beta chains below was sequenced from the same sample in a study of T-cell memory formation after mild COVID-19. Via MiXCR, TCRdb re-called the 5' RACE reads, giving one row per CDR3 protein. There are some 150,000 distinct CDR3 sequences in the sample; around 15% occur only once, and 25% to 30% lies in the top ten. The sequenced material came from PBMCs or a T cell subset sorted from them (not recorded which). These receptor sequences come from an adult woman who had mild COVID-19 (a few samples of this study predate the infection). Cell type and time point are not known.

There are many counts of this clonotype. V is TRBV29-1 and J is TRBJ2-2; D is perhaps TRBD1 (5 bases). V was trimmed by 3 bases and J by 1 base, leaving 6 bases between them. From germline, CDR1 is SQVTM and CDR2 ANQGSEA. The CDR3 extends over 13 amino acids. The DNA of the CDR3 is TGCAGCGTTGAGGGGCAGAACACCGGGGAGCTGTTTTTT. This codes for CSVEGQNTGELFF.

CDR3 region: CASSQAAGAGELFF. The CDR3 nucleotides are TGCGCCAGCAGCCAAGCGGCGGGAGCCGGGGAGCTGTTTTTT. J is TRBJ2-2 and V is TRBV4-1; TRBD2 agrees at 7 bases. From germline, CDR1 is MGHRA and CDR2 YSYEKL. V gave up 1 base and J gave up 6 bases; unmatched junction bases: 2. The CDR3 spans 14 residues.

The V gene is TRBV5-1, the J gene TRBJ2-1; 7 positions agree with TRBD2. With 5 bases clipped from V and 9 bases from J, the junction kept 5 bases outside the gene matches. This CDR3 has 12 amino acids. Germline assignment: CDR1 SGHRS and CDR2 YFSETQ. CDR3 residues: CASRPGRGEQFF. The DNA for the CDR3 is TGCGCCAGCAGACCGGGGAGGGGTGAGCAGTTCTTC.

This chain links TRBV7-8 with TRBJ2-1; D is perhaps TRBD2 (5 bases). Looked up from germline, CDR1 is SGHVS and CDR2 is FQNEAQ. The V and J ends lost 2 bases and 6 bases respectively, with 14 bases between them. This CDR3 spans 15 amino acids. CDR3 amino acids: CASSLPGGYVNEQFF. CDR3 coding DNA: TGTGCCAGCAGCTTACCCGGAGGCTATGTCAATGAGCAGTTCTTC.

This clonotype was seen more than once but under ten times. The chain couples TRBV10-3 to TRBJ2-3; 7 bases align to TRBD2. The CDR3 is 15 residues long. Germline V CDR1 and CDR2: ENHRY, SYGVKD. Losses at the gene ends were 11 bases for V and 0 bases for J; bases not matched to a gene: 11. Here the CDR3 reads CAVEAGPPSTDTQYF. The CDR3, as DNA: TGTGCCGTGGAAGCGGGACCCCCTAGCACAGATACGCAGTATTTT.

This chain uses TRBV12-3 or TRBV12-4 with TRBJ2-5; tentatively, D is TRBD1 or TRBD2 (5 bases each). V lost 3 bases and J 7 bases, leaving 24 bases between the germline ends. The length of the CDR3 is 17 residues. The CDR3 sequence: CASSFGASLGISRTQYF. DNA for the CDR3: TGTGCCAGCAGTTTCGGGGCTTCTTTGGGAATATCTAGGACCCAGTACTTC.

This clonotype occurred a few times. The CDR3 DNA reads as TGTGCCACCAGCGGCCCAAGGGGTGAGACCCAGTACTTC. Amino acids: CATSGPRGETQYF. V and J are TRBV15 and TRBJ2-5, with D possibly being TRBD1 (5 bases). Germline values: CDR1 LNHNV, CDR2 YYDKDF (reference sequence). This CDR3 is 13 amino acids long. Trimming shortened V by 5 bases and J by 5 bases, and 12 bases separated the two germline ends.

This clonotype was recorded many times. The chain carries TRBV5-1 and TRBJ1-5; D not certain. Germline V gene lookup returns CDR1 SGHRS and CDR2 YFSETQ. This CDR3 spans 16 amino acids. V gave up 0 bases and J gave up 0 bases, with 10 bases separating them. The CDR3 region is CASSLGPADSNQPQHF. In DNA form, the CDR3 reads TGCGCCAGCAGCTTGGGTCCAGCCGATAGCAATCAGCCCCAGCATTTT.

This clonotype was recorded a few times. V usage is TRBV6-2 or TRBV6-3 and J usage is TRBJ1-1, with 7 bases fitting TRBD1. The CDR3 is 13 amino acids. Losses at the gene ends were 10 bases for V and 1 base for J; bases not matched to a gene: 6. In germline, CDR1 is MNHEY, CDR2 SVGEGT. CDR3 sequence: CAIGTVPNTEAFF. CDR3 in DNA: TGTGCCATCGGGACAGTCCCGAACACTGAAGCTTTCTTT.

This clonotype has a handful of counts. This chain connects TRBV9 to TRBJ1-2, with no clear D. V dropped 0 bases and J dropped 8 bases, with 8 bases sitting between them. Germline CDR1 and CDR2: SGDLS and YYNGEE. The CDR3 runs 12 residues. CDR3 protein: CASSVGLWGYTF. The CDR3 nucleotides are TGTGCCAGCAGCGTAGGCTTGTGGGGCTACACCTTC.

The chain joins TRBV24-1 to TRBJ2-7, with 10 bases matching TRBD2. CDR3 length: 15 amino acids. The germline CDR1 and CDR2 sequences are KGHDR and SFDVKD. Trimming removed 4 bases from V and 5 bases from J; junction bases left unmatched: 7. The CDR3 region is CATSDPSGSPHEQYF. In nucleotides, the CDR3 is TGTGCCACCAGTGACCCTAGCGGGAGTCCCCACGAGCAGTACTTC.

This clonotype came up a few times. The V and J genes are TRBV20-1 and TRBJ2-7; tentatively, D is TRBD2 (5 bases). The CDR3 loop spans 15 amino acids. V was clipped by 0 bases and J by 3 bases, with 15 bases between them. The germline CDR1 and CDR2 sequences are DFQATT and SNEGSKA (reference sequence). This chain's CDR3 is CSARDKGVARYEQYF. CDR3 DNA sequence: TGCAGTGCTAGAGACAAGGGAGTCGCTCGCTACGAGCAGTACTTC.

This clonotype was detected only a few times. The rearrangement joins TRBV20-1 to TRBJ1-1; D perhaps matches TRBD1 (6 bases). Germline-derived CDR1 and CDR2 are DFQATT and SNEGSKA (reference sequence). CDR3 length equals 13 residues. This chain's CDR3 is CSGRTATNTEAFF. CDR3 bases: TGCAGCGGTAGGACAGCAACGAACACTGAAGCTTTCTTT.

V is TRBV29-1 and J is TRBJ2-7, with D possibly being TRBD1 or TRBD2 (5 bases each). The CDR3 totals 11 residues. Germline loops: CDR1 SQVTM, CDR2 ANQGSEA. V gave up 4 bases and J gave up 5 bases, with 9 bases separating them. The CDR3 region has the DNA TGCAGCGTTGGGGGGTCGGACGAGCAGTACTTC. Translation: CSVGGSDEQYF.

The V call is TRBV2, the J call TRBJ2-7; D ambiguous. CDR3 length equals 15 residues. Per the germline V gene, CDR1 is SNHLY and CDR2 is FYNNEI. Trimming removed 2 bases from V and 2 bases from J, with 13 bases in between. The CDR3 region has the DNA TGTGCCAGCAGTGAATTTAACAGAAAGACCTACGAGCAGTACTTC. It translates to CASSEFNRKTYEQYF.

The chain couples TRBV2 to TRBJ1-1; 8 nucleotides agree with TRBD1. V gave up 11 bases and J gave up 0 bases; unmatched junction bases: 11. Germline-derived CDR1 and CDR2 are SNHLY and FYNNEI. This CDR3 is 15 amino acids long. The CDR3, as DNA: TGTGCCTACAGCAGGCGGGGACAGGTGAACACTGAAGCTTTCTTT. Translation: CAYSRRGQVNTEAFF.